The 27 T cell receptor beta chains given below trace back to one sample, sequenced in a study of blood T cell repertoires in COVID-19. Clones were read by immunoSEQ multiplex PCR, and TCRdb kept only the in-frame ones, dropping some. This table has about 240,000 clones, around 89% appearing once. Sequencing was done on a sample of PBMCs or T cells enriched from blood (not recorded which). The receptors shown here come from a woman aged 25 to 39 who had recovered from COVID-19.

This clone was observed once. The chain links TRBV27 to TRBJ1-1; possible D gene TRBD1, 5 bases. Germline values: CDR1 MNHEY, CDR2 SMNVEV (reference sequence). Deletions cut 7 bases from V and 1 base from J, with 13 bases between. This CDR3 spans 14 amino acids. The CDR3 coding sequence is TGTGCCAGCAAGGGCCTAGGGGAGAACACTGAAGCTTTCTTT. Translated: CASKGLGENTEAFF.

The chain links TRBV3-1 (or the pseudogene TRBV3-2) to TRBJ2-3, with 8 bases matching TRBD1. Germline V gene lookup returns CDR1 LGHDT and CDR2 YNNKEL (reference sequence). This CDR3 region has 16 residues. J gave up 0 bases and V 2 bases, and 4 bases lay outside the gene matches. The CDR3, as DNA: TGTGCCAGCAGCCAAAGACAGGGGATTAGCACAGATACGCAGTATTTT. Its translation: CASSQRQGISTDTQYF.

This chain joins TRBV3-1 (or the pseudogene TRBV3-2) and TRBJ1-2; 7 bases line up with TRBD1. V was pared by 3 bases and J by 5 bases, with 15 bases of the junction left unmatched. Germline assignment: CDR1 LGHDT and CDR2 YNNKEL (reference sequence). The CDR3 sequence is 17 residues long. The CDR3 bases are TGTGCCAGCAGCCACCGGGACAGTCTTTTTATAAGATATGGCTACACCTTC. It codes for CASSHRDSLFIRYGYTF.

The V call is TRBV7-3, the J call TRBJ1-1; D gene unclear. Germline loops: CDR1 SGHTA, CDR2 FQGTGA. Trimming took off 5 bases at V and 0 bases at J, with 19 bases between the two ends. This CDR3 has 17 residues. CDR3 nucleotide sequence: TGTGCCAGCAGCCCCCAGCGGGGATCGAGGATGAACACTGAAGCTTTCTTT. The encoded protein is CASSPQRGSRMNTEAFF. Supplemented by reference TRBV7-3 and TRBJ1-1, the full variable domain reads GAGVSQTPSNKVTEKGKYVELRCDPISGHTALYWYRQSLGQGPEFLIYFQGTGAADDSGLPNDRFFAVRPEGSVSTLKIQRTERGDSAVYLCASSPQRGSRMNTEAFFGQGTRLTVV.

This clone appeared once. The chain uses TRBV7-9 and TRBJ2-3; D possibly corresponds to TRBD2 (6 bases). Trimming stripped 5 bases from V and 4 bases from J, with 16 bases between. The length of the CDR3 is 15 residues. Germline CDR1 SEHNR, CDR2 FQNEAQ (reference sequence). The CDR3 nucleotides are TGTGCCAGCAGCGCGAGCCGACTAGGGGCAGATACGCAGTATTTT. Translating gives CASSASRLGADTQYF.

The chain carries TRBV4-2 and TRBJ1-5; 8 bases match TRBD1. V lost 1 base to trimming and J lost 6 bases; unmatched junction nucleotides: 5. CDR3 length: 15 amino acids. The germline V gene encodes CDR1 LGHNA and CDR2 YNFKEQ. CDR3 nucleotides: TGTGCCAGCAGCCAAGCGTCAGGGGGCAGTCAGCCCCAGCATTTT. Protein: CASSQASGGSQPQHF.

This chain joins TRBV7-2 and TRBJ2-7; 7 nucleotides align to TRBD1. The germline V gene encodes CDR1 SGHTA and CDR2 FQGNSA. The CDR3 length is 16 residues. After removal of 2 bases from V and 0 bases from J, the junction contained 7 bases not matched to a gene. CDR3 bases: TGTGCCAGCAGCTTACCTCCAGGGGGAAGCTCCTACGAGCAGTACTTC. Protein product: CASSLPPGGSSYEQYF.

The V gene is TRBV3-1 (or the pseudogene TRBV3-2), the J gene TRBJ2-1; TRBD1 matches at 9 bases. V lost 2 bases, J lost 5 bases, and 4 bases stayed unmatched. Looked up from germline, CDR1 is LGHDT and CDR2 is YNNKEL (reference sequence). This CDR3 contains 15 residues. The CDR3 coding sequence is TGTGCCAGCAGCCAACCGGGACAGGGAGACAATGAGCAGTTCTTC. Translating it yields CASSQPGQGDNEQFF.

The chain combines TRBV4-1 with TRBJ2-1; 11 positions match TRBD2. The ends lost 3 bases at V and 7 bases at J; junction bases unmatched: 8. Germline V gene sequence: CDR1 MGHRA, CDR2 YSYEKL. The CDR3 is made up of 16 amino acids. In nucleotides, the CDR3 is TGCGCCAGCAGCCACTTAGCGGGAGGGCCGCGGAATGAGCAGTTCTTC. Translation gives CASSHLAGGPRNEQFF.

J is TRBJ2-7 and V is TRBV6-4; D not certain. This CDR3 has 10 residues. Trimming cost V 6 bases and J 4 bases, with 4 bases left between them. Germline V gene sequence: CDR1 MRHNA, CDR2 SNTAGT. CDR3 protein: CASSLYEQYF. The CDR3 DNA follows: TGTGCCAGCAGCCTTTACGAGCAGTACTTC.

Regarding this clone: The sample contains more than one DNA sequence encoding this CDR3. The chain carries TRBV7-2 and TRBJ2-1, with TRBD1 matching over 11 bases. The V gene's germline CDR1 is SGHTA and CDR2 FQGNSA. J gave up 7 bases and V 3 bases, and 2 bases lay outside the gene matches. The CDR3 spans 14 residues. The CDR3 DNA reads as TGTGCCAGCAGCTTGGGACAGGGGGGGAATGAGCAGTTCTTC. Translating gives CASSLGQGGNEQFF. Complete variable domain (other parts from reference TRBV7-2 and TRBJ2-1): GAGVSQSPSNKVTEKGKDVELRCDPISGHTALYWYRQSLGQGLEFLIYFQGNSAPDKSGLPSDRFSAERTGGSVSTLTIQRTQQEDSAVYLCASSLGQGGNEQFFGPGTRLTVL.

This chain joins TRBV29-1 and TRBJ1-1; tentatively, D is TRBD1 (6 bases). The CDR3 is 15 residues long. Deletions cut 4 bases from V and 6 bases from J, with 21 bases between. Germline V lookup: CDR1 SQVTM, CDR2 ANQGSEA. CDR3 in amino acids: CSVVSRGDRDAEAFF. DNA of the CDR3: TGCAGCGTTGTAAGCAGGGGAGATAGAGATGCTGAAGCTTTCTTT.

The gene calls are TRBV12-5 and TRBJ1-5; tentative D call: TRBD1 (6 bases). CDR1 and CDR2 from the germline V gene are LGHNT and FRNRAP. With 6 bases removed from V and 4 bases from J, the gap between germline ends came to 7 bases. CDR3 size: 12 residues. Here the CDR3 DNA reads TGTGCTAGTGGGCAGGGGAATCAGCCCCAGCATTTT. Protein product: CASGQGNQPQHF.

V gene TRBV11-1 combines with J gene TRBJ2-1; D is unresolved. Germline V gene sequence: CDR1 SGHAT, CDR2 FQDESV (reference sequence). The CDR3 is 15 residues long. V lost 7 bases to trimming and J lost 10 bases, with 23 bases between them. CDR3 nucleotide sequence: TGTGCCAGCACCGTTAGTCGTGTCGGTTCTAGGGAGCAGTTCTTC. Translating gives CASTVSRVGSREQFF.

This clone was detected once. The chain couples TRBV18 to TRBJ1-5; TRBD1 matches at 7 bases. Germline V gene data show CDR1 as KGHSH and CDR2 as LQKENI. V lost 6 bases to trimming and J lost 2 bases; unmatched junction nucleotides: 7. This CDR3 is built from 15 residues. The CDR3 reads CASSPQGVGNQPQHF. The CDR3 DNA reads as TGTGCCAGCTCGCCCCAGGGGGTTGGCAATCAGCCCCAGCATTTT. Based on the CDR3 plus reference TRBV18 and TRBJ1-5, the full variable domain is NAGVMQNPRHLVRRRGQEARLRCSPMKGHSHVYWYRQLPEEGLKFMVYLQKENIIDESGMPKERFSAEFPKEGPSILRIQQVVRGDSAAYFCASSPQGVGNQPQHFGDGTRLSIL.

The CDR3 sequence: CASSKKDSAGNTIYF. CDR3 bases: TGTGCCAGCAGTAAAAAAGACAGCGCTGGAAACACCATATATTTT. This chain joins TRBV28 and TRBJ1-3; possible D gene TRBD1, 5 bases. This CDR3 has 15 amino acids. The V end lost 5 bases, the J end lost 2 bases, and 13 bases lay between the germline ends. In germline, CDR1 is MDHEN, CDR2 SYDVKM.

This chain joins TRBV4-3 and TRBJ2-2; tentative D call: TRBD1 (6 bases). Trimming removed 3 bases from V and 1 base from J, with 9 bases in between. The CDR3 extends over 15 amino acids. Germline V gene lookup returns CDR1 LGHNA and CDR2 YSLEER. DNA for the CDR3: TGCGCCAGCAGCCAGGGACACCAGAACACCGGGGAGCTGTTTTTT. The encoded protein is CASSQGHQNTGELFF.

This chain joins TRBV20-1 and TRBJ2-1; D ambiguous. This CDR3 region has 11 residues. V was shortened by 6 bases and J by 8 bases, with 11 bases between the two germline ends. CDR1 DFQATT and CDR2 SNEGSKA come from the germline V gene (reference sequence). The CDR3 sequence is CSASDEDEQFF. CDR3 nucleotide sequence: TGCAGTGCCTCAGATGAGGATGAGCAGTTCTTC.

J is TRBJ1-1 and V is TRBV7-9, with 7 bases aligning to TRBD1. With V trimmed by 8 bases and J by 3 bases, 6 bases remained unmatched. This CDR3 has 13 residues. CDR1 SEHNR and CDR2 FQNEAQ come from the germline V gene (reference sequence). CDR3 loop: CASQITGDTEAFF. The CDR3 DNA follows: TGTGCCAGCCAGATCACAGGGGACACTGAAGCTTTCTTT.

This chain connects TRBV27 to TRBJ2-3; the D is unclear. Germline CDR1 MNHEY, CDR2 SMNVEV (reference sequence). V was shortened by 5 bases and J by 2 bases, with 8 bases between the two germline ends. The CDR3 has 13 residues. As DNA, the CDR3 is TGTGCCAGCAGTGTGATACTCACAGATACGCAGTATTTT. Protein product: CASSVILTDTQYF.

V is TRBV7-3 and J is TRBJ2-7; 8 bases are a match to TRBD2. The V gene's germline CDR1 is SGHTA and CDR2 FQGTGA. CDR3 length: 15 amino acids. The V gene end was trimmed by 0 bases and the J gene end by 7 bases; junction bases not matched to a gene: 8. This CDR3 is CASSLTGSGRGEQYF. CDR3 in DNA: TGTGCCAGCAGCTTAACGGGGAGCGGGAGAGGTGAGCAGTACTTC.

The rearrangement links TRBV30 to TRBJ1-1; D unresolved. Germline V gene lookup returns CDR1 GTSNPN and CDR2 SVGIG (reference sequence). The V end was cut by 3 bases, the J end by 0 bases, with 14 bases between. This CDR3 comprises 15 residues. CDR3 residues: CAWRAGGSMNTEAFF. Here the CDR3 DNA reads TGTGCCTGGAGAGCAGGAGGTTCCATGAACACTGAAGCTTTCTTT.

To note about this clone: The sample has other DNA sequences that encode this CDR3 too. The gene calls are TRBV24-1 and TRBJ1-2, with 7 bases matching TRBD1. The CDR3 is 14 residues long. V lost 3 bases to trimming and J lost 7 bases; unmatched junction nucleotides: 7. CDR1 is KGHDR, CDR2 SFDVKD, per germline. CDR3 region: CATSDPDRVGGYTF. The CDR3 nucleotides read TGTGCCACCAGTGATCCCGACAGGGTAGGTGGCTACACCTTC.

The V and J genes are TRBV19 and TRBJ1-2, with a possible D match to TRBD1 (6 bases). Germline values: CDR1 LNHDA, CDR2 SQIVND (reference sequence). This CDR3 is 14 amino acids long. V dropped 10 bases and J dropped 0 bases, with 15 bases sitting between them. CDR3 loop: CATTIQGPNYGYTF. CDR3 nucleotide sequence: TGTGCCACAACGATACAGGGCCCTAACTATGGCTACACCTTC.

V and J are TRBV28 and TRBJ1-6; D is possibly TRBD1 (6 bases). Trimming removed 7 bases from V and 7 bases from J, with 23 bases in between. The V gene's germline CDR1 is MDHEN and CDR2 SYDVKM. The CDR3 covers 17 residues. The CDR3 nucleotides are TGTGCCAGCAACCCCCGGGACATATCACCCATGAATTCACCCCTCCACTTT. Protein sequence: CASNPRDISPMNSPLHF.

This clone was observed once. The CDR3 loop is CASSYSRHQGNIQYF. CDR3 coding DNA: TGTGCCAGCAGTTACTCGCGACACCAGGGAAACATTCAGTACTTC. The chain employs TRBV6-5 and TRBJ2-4; TRBD1 might be the D (5 bases). The CDR3 runs 15 residues. Germline CDR1 is MNHEY and CDR2 is SVGAGI. With 0 bases removed from V and 6 bases from J, the gap between germline ends came to 12 bases.

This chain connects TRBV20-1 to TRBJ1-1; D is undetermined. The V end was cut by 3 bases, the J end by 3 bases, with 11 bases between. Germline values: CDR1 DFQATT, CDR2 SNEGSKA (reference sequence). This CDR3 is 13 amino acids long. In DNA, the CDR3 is TGCAGTGCTAGTGACGGCGGGTACACTGAAGCTTTCTTT. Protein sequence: CSASDGGYTEAFF.